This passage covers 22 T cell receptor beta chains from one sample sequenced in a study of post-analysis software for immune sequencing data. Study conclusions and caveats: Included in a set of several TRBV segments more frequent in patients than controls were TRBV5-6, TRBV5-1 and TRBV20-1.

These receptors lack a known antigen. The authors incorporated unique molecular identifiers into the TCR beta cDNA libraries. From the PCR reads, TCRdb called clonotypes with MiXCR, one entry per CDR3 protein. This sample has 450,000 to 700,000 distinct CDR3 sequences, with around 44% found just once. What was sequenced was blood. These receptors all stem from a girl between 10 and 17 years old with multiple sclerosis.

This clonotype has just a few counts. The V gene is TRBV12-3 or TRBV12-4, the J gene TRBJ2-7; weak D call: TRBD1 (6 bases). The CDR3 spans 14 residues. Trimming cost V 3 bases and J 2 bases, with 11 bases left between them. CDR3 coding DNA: TGTGCCAGCAGTTTCGAGGACAGCCCCTACGAGCAGTACTTC. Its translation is CASSFEDSPYEQYF.

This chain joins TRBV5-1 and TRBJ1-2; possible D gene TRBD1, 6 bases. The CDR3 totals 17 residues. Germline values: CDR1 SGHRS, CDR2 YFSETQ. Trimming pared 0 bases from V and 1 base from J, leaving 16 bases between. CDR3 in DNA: TGCGCCAGCAGCTTGGGGGGGGCCGAATTTATTAACTATGGCTACACCTTC. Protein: CASSLGGAEFINYGYTF.

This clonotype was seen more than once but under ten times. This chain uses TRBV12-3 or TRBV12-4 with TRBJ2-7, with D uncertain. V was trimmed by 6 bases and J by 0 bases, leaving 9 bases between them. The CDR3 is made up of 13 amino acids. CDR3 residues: CASRPSYSYEQYF. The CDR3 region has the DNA TGTGCCAGCAGACCTAGTTACTCCTACGAGCAGTACTTC.

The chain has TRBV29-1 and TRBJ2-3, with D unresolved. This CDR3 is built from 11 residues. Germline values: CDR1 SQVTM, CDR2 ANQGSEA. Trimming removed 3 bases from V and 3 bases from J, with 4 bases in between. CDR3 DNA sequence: TGCAGCGTTGACGGGACAGATACGCAGTATTTT. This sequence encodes CSVDGTDTQYF.

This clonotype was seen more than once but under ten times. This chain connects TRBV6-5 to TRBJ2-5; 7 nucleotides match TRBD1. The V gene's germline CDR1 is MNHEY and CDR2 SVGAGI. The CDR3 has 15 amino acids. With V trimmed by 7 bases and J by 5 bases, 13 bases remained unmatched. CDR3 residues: CASTPGGRRWETQYF. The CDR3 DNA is TGTGCCAGCACCCCAGGGGGACGGAGGTGGGAGACCCAGTACTTC.

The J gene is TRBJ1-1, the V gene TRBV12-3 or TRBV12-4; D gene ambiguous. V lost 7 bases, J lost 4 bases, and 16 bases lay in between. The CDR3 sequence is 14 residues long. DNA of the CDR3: TGTGCCAGCAATCCCTCGCATAGCCCCACTGAAGCTTTCTTT. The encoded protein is CASNPSHSPTEAFF.

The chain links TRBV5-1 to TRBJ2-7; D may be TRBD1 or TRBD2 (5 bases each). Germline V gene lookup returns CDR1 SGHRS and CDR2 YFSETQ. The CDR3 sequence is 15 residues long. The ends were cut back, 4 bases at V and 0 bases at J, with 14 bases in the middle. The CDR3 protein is CASSGTGTDSYEQYF. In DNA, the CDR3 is TGCGCCAGCAGCGGGACCGGGACCGACTCCTACGAGCAGTACTTC.

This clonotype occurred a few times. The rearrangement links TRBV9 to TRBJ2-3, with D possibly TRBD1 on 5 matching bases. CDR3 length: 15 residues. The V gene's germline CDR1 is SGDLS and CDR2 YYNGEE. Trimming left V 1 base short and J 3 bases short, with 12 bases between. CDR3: CASSVSGLVTDTQYF. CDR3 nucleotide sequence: TGTGCCAGCAGCGTATCAGGGTTAGTGACAGATACGCAGTATTTT. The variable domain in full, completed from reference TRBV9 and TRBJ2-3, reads DSGVTQTPKHLITATGQRVTLRCSPRSGDLSVYWYQQSLDQGLQFLIQYYNGEERAKGNILERFSAQQFPDLHSELNLSSLELGDSALYFCASSVSGLVTDTQYFGPGTRLTVL.

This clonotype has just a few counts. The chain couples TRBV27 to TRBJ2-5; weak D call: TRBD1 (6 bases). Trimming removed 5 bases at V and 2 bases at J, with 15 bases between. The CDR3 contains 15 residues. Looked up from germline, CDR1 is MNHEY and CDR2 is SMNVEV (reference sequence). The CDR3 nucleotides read TGTGCCAGCAGTCTCCTAGGGACACTTCAAGAGACCCAGTACTTC. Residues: CASSLLGTLQETQYF.

The CDR3 loop reads CASSAGLGGREQFF. CDR3 DNA: TGTGCCAGCAGCGCGGGACTAGGGGGTCGGGAGCAGTTCTTC. This sequence joins TRBV7-3 and TRBJ2-1, with 8 bases matching TRBD2. V was pared by 5 bases and J by 10 bases, with 10 bases of the junction left unmatched. Germline V gene data show CDR1 as SGHTA and CDR2 as FQGTGA. The CDR3 totals 14 residues. The complete variable domain, with remaining parts taken from reference TRBV7-3 and TRBJ2-1, reads GAGVSQTPSNKVTEKGKYVELRCDPISGHTALYWYRQSLGQGPEFLIYFQGTGAADDSGLPNDRFFAVRPEGSVSTLKIQRTERGDSAVYLCASSAGLGGREQFFGPGTRLTVL.

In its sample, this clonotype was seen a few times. The CDR3 bases are TGTGCCAGCAGCCGAAATTCGGGTGGCTACACCTTC. Amino acid sequence: CASSRNSGGYTF. The chain recombines TRBV12-3 or TRBV12-4 with TRBJ1-2; unclear D gene. V lost 6 bases, J lost 7 bases, and 12 bases lay in between. The CDR3 length is 12 residues.

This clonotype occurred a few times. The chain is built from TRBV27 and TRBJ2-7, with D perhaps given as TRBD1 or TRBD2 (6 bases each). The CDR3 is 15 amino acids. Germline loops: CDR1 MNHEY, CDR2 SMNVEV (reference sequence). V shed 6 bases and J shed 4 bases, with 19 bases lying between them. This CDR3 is CASSRRGARNYEQYF. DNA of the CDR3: TGTGCCAGCAGCAGAAGGGGGGCGAGAAATTACGAGCAGTACTTC.

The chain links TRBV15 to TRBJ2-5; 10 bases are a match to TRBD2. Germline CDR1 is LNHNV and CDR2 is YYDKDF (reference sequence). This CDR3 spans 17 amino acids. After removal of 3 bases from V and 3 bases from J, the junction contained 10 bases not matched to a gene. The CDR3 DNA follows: TGTGCCACCAGCAGTGGGGGACTAGCGAGACCTAAAGAGACCCAGTACTTC. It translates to CATSSGGLARPKETQYF.

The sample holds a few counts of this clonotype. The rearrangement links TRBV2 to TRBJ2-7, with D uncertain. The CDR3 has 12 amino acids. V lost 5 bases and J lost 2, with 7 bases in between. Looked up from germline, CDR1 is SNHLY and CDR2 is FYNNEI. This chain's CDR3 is CASSRGAYEQYF. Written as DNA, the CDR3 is TGTGCCAGCAGTCGCGGCGCCTACGAGCAGTACTTC. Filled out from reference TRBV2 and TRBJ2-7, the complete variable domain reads EPEVTQTPSHQVTQMGQEVILRCVPISNHLYFYWYRQILGQKVEFLVSFYNNEISEKSEIFDDQFSVERPDGSNFTLKIRSTKLEDSAMYFCASSRGAYEQYFGPGTRLTVT.

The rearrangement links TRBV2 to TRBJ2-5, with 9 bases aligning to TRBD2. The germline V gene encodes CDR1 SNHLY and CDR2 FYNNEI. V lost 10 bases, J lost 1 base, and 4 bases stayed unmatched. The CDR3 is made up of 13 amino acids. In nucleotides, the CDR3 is TGTGCCAATAGACTAGCGGCCCAAGAGACCCAGTACTTC. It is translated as CANRLAAQETQYF.

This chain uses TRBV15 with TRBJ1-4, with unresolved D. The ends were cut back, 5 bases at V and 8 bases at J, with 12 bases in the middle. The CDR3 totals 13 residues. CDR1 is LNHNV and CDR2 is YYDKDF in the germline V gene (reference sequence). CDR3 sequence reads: CATSDTWREKLFF. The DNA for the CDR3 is TGTGCCACCAGCGATACTTGGCGCGAAAAACTGTTTTTT.

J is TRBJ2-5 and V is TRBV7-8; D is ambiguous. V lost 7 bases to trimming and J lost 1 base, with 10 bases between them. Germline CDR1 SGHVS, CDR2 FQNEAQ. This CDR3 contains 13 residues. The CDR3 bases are TGTGCCAGCACAATGGGCCGCCAAGAGACCCAGTACTTC. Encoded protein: CASTMGRQETQYF.

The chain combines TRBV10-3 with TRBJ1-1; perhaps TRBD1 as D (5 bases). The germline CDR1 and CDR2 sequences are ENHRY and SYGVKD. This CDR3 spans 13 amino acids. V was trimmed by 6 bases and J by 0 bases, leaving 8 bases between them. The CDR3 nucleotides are TGTGCCATCAGGGAGACAGTGAACACTGAAGCTTTCTTT. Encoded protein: CAIRETVNTEAFF.

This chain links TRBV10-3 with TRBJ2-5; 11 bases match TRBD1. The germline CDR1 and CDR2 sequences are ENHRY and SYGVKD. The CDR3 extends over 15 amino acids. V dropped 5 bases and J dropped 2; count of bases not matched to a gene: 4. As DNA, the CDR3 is TGTGCCATCAGTATAGGACAGGGGGCTCAAGAGACCCAGTACTTC. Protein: CAISIGQGAQETQYF.

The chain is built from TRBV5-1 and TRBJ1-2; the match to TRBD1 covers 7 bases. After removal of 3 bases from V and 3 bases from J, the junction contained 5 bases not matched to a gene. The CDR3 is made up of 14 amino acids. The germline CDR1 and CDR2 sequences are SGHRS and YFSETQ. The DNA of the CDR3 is TGCGCCAGCAGCTCCGGACAGGCCGACTATGGCTACACCTTC. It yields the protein CASSSGQADYGYTF.

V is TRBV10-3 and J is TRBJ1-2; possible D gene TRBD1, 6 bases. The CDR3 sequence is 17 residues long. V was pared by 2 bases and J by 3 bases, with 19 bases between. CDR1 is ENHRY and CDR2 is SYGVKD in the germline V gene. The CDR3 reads CAISEGRGRGKDYGYTF. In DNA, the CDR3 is TGTGCCATCAGTGAGGGCCGTGGAAGGGGGAAGGACTATGGCTACACCTTC.

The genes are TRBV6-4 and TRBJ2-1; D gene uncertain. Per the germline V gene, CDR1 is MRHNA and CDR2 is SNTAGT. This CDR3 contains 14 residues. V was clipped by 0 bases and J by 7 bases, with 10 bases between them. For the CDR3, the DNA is TGTGCCAGCAGTGACTCGGCAGAGAGGAATGAGCAGTTCTTC. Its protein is CASSDSAERNEQFF.